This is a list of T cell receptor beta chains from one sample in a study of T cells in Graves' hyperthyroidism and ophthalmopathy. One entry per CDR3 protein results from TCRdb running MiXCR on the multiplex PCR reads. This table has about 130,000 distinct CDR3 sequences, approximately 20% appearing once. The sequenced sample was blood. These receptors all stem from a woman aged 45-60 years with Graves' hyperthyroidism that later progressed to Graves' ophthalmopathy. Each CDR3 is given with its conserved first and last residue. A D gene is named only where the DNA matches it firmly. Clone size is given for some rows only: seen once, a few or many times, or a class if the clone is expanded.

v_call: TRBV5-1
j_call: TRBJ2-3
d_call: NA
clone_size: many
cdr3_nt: TGCGCCAGCAGCTTGGGCCAGAGAAACGGGGATACGCAGTATTTT
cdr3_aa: CASSLGQRNGDTQYF

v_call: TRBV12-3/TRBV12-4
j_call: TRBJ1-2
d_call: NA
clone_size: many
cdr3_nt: TGTGCCAGCAGTACAGGGTATGGCTACACCTTC
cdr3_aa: CASSTGYGYTF

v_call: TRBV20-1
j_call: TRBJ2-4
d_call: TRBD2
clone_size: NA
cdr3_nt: TGCAGTGCTAGTTTTATGAGCGGGAGGCTAGTTCTTCAGTACTTC
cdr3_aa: CSASFMSGRLVLQYF

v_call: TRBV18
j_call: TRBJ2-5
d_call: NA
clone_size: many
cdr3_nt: TGTGCCAGCTCACCGACCAGATCAAGTGGCGAGACCCAGTACTTC
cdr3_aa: CASSPTRSSGETQYF

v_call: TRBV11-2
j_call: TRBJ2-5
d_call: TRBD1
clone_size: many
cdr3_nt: TGTGCCAGCAGCTTCGGGACAGGGGGCGGGGAGACCCAGTACTTC
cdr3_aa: CASSFGTGGGETQYF

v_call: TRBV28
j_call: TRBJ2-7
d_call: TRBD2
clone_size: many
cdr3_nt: TGTGCCAGCAGTTTTTGGACTAGCGGGAGGATCTACGAGCAGTACTTC
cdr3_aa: CASSFWTSGRIYEQYF

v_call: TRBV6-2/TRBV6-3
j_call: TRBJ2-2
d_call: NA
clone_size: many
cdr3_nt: TGTGCCAGCAGTTTACACAGGAACACCGGGGAGCTGTTTTTT
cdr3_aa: CASSLHRNTGELFF

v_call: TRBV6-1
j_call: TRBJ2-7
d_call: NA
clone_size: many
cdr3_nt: TGTGCCAGCACCAGGGACATAAACTACGAGCAGTACTTC
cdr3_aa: CASTRDINYEQYF

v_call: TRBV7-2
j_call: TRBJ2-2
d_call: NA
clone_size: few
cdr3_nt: TGTGCCAGCAGCTCCGACCCGGCCACCGGGGAGCTGTTTTTT
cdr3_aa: CASSSDPATGELFF

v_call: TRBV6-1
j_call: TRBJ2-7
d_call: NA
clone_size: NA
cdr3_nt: TGTGCCAGCAGGAGGGGGATGTCCTACGAGCAGTACTTC
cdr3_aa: CASRRGMSYEQYF

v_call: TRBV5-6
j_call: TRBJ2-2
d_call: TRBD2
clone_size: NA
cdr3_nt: TGTGCCAGCAGCTTTGGGCTAGCGGGATATACCGGGGAGCTGTTTTTT
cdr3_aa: CASSFGLAGYTGELFF

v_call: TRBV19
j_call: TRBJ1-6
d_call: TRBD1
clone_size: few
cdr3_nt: TGTGCCAGTTCCACCGGGACAGGGCGATCACCCCTCCACTTT
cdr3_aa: CASSTGTGRSPLHF

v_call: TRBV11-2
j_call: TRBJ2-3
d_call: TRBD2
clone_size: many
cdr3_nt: TGTGCCAGCAGCTTAGGTGCGACTAGCGGGAGGACCACAGATACGCAGTATTTT
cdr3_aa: CASSLGATSGRTTDTQYF

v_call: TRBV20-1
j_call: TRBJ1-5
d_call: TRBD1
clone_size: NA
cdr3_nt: TGCAGTGCTAGAACCGGGACAGGGGTTCAGCCCCAGCATTTT
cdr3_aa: CSARTGTGVQPQHF

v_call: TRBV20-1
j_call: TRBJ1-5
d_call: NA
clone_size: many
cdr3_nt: TGCAGTGCGGGGGAAGGGGATTACAATCAGCCCCAGCATTTT
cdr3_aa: CSAGEGDYNQPQHF

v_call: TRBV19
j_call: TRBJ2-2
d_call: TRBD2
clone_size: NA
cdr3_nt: TGTGCCAGTAGTGTAGACGGGACTACAGGACCGGAGCTGTTTTTT
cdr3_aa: CASSVDGTTGPELFF

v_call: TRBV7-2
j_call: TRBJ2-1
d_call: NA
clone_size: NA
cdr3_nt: TGTGCCAGCAGCCCCTTAGGACGGGACAATGAGCAGTTCTTC
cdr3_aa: CASSPLGRDNEQFF

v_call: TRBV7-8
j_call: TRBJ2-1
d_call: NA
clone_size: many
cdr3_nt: TGTGCCAGCAGCTTCCGGCATAGCTCCTACAATGAGCAGTTCTTC
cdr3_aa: CASSFRHSSYNEQFF

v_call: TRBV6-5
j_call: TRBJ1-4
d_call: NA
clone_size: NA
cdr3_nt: TGTGCCAGCAGTTGCTCGACGGCCGAAAAACTGTTTTTT
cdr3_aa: CASSCSTAEKLFF

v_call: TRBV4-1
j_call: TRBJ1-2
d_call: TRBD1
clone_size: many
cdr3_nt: TGCGCCAGCAGCCAAGATTCGCAGGGGGCTGTGGGCTACACCTTC
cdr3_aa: CASSQDSQGAVGYTF

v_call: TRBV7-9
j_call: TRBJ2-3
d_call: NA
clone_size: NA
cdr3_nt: TGTGCCAGCACGGCTGAGCCGCCGATAGATACGCAGTATTTT
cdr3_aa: CASTAEPPIDTQYF

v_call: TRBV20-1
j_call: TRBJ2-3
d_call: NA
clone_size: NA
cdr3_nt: TGCAGTGCTAGAGTCCCCAACCTCGGAGATACGCAGTATTTT
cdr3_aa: CSARVPNLGDTQYF

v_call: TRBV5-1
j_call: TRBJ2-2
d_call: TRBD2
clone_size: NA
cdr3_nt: TGCGCCAGCAGCTTGGGACTAGCAAGCCCCGGGGAGCTGTTTTTT
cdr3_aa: CASSLGLASPGELFF

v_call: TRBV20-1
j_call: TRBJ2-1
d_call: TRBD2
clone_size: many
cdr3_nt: TGCAGTGCTAAAGCCCTTCTAGCGGGAGTCAAGAATGAGCAGTTCTTC
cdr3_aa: CSAKALLAGVKNEQFF

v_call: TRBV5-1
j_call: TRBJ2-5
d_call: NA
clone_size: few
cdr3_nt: TGCGCCAGCAGCTGGGGACAAGGCCAAGAGACCCAGTACTTC
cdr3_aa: CASSWGQGQETQYF

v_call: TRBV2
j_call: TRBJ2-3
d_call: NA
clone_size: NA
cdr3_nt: TGTGCCAGCGGAGATACGCAGTATTTT
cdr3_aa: CASGDTQYF

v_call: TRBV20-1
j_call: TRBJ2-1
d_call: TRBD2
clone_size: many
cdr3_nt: TGCAGTGCTATAGTTAGCGGGAGGAAAAGCTCCTACAATGAGCAGTTCTTC
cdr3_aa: CSAIVSGRKSSYNEQFF

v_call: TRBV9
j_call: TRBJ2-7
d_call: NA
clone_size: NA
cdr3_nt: TGTGCCAGCAGCCCCAGGGTCGCTGGGGACGACCCTTACGAGCAGTACTTC
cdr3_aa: CASSPRVAGDDPYEQYF

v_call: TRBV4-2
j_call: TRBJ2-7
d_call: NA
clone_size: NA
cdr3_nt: TGTGCCAGCAGCCAAGATCCGGCTAGCTACAGCTCCTACGAGCAGTACTTC
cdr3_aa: CASSQDPASYSSYEQYF